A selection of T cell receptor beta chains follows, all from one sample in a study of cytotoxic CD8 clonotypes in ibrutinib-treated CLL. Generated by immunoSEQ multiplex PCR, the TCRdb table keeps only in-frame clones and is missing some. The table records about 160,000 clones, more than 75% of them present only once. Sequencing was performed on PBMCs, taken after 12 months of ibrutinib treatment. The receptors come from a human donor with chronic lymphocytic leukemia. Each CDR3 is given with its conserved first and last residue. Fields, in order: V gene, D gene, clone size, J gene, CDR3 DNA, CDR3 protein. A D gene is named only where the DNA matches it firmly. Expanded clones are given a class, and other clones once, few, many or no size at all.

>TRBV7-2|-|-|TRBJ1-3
TGTGCCAGCAGCTTAGAAGCGGGAGACACCATATATTTT
CASSLEAGDTIYF
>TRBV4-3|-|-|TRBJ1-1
TGCGCCAGCAGCCAAGCTAAGAACACTGAAGCTTTCTTT
CASSQAKNTEAFF
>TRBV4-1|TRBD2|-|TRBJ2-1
TGCGCCAGCAGCCAAGGTCTCAGGACTAGCGGCCGAAATGAGCAGTTCTTC
CASSQGLRTSGRNEQFF
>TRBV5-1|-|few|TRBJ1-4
TGCGCCAGCAGCCCGGACACCCTCTCAACTAATGAAAAACTGTTTTTT
CASSPDTLSTNEKLFF
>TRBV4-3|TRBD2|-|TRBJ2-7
TGCGCCAGCAGCGCCGGGACTAGCGGGACCTACGAGCAGTACTTC
CASSAGTSGTYEQYF
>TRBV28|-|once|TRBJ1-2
TGTGCCAGCAGTAGGTATGGCTACACCTTC
CASSRYGYTF
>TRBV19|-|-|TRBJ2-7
TGTGCCAGTAGTATAAACCCTCCAGGGGCCTACGAGCAGTACTTC
CASSINPPGAYEQYF
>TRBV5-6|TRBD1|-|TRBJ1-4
TGTGCCAGCAGCTTGCCCGGACAGGGTGGAAAACTGTTTTTT
CASSLPGQGGKLFF
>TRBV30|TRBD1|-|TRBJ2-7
TGTGCCTGGAGGTGGGGGACAGGGGACTACGAGCAGTACTTC
CAWRWGTGDYEQYF
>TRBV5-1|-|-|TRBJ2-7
TGCGCCAGCAGCGGGGGGGCAGGGTCACCCTACGAGCAGTACTTC
CASSGGAGSPYEQYF
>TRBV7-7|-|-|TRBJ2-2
TGTGCTAGCAGCCACCAGAACACCGGGGAGCTGTTTTTT
CASSHQNTGELFF
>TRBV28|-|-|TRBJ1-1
TGTGCCAGCAGTCCCCCCGGTAGAATCGCTGAAGCTTTCTTT
CASSPPGRIAEAFF
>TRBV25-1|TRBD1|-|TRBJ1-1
TGTGCCAGCAGTGCCCGGGACAGGGGGCCTGCTTTCTTT
CASSARDRGPAFF
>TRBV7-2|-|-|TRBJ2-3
TGTGCCAGCAGCTCTCTCCAGGGGATAGGGAATAGAGATACGCAGTATTTT
CASSSLQGIGNRDTQYF
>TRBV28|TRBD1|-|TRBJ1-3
TGTGCCAGCAGTGGAGGGACCGGGACAGGTATCGGCGCATGGTTAAACACCATATATTTT
CASSGGTGTGIGAWLNTIYF
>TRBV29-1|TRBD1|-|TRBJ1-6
TGCAGCGTCCGGGACAGTGCTGGATCACCCCTCCACTTT
CSVRDSAGSPLHF
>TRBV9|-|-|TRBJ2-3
TGTGCCAGCAGCGTAGTCTGGGGGGGCCGGCCAGATACGCAGTATTTT
CASSVVWGGRPDTQYF
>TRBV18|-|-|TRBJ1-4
TGTGCCAGCTCACCTACCCTGACAGAGCTTAATGAAAAACTGTTTTTT
CASSPTLTELNEKLFF
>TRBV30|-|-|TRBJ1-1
TGTGCCTGGAGTTGGGGTGGCGCTGAAGCTTTCTTT
CAWSWGGAEAFF
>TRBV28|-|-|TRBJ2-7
TGTGCCAGCAAGGTAGGACTTGGCTCCTACGAGCAGTACTTC
CASKVGLGSYEQYF
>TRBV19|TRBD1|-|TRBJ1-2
TGTGCCAGTATGTCCAGGGGGAGTGATCACTATGGCTACACCTTC
CASMSRGSDHYGYTF
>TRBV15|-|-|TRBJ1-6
TGTGCCACCAGGTCAGAGACGGCTAGCTCCTATAATTCACCCCTCCACTTT
CATRSETASSYNSPLHF
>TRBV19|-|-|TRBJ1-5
TGTGCCAGTAGACGGACCCAGGTCGGGGATCAGCCCCAGCATTTT
CASRRTQVGDQPQHF
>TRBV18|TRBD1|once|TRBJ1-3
TGTGCCAGCTCACCGGACAGGAGCTCTGGAAACACCATATATTTT
CASSPDRSSGNTIYF
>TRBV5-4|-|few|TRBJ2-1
TGTGCCAGCAGCTTACCGGGCCGCGGGCACAATGAGCAGTTCTTC
CASSLPGRGHNEQFF
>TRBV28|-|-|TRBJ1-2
TGTGCCACATCATTCGCCGGTCGGAGGTTCCATGGCTACACCTTC
CATSFAGRRFHGYTF
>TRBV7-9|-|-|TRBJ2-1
TGTGCCAGCAGCTTAGGGGGGGACTCCAGTGAGCAGTTCTTC
CASSLGGDSSEQFF
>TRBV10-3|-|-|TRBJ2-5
TGTGCCATCAGAGGGGGAGACCAAGAGACCCAGTACTTC
CAIRGGDQETQYF
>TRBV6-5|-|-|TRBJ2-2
TGTGCCAGCAGTTACTCAAAGGGACTTACCACCGGGGAGCTGTTTTTT
CASSYSKGLTTGELFF